This TCR beta chain was retrieved from a study of cytomegalovirus exposure and HLA in healthy donors (dated by TCRdb to about 2017). About the investigation overall: The 666 repertoires of the first cohort and the 110 or so validation repertoires were produced on the same platform, according to a later analysis. In addition to the first cohort of 666 subjects, a separate validation cohort of 130 or so different subjects was used. To predict cytomegalovirus infection status, the study brought together high-throughput TCR immunosequencing, statistical association of individual TCRs with disease status, and machine learning. The aim of the study was to test whether cataloging public T cell receptors could identify signatures of past pathogen exposure. Study-level results and caveats: The study listed 164 TCR beta chains as associated with cytomegalovirus. The classifier was reported to diagnose cytomegalovirus status with high specificity and sensitivity in both the original cohort and the validation cohort. Most TCR sequences were observed very rarely across donors, whereas some public TCRs were present in many individuals. Subsequent analysis determined that TCRs grouped into clusters in the first cohort also showed a tendency toward co-occurrence across the 90 to 150 validation repertoires, and approximately 94% of cluster scores exceeded 0. A later analysis lacked HLA typing for the validation cohort, so it scored co-occurrence in that cohort across all 120 repertoires. It was suggested by the authors that the approach could potentially be generalized to other disease states and immunological phenotypes. A few of the identified cytomegalovirus-associated TCR beta chains were confirmed in vitro to be specific for cytomegalovirus antigens.

The donors belonged to the validation cohort of around 110 subjects, which was separate from the 666-subject first cohort. As regards this clone: The specificity of this receptor is unknown. The input lacks base qualities; no much larger clone sits a single base away.

The germline V gene gives CDR1 as LGHNA and CDR2 as YNFKEQ. The CDR3 numbers 16 residues from cysteine through phenylalanine. CDR3 DNA only is kept here, 48 bases in frame from base 1. Here V drops 1 base and J drops 8 bases, and the junction holds 5 bases not matched to any gene. The method was the immunoSEQ multiplex PCR assay. As for the original processing: To diagnose cytomegalovirus status from the catalog of TCR beta chain sequences, a statistical classification framework was built. Not all clones reach the TCRdb copy of this immuneACCESS table, which keeps in-frame sequences only. Checked studies attribute under half of the gap to unresolved V genes and leave the rest unexplained. That table supplies the V and J calls and clone size; D and trimming were determined from the DNA. A total of fewer than 200,000 clones appear in this sample, roughly 95% of them only once. About 0.89% of the sample is held by the ten biggest clonotypes.

The source material was PBMCs. The clonotype comes from a woman younger than 30 in good health and CMV-seronegative. Recombination linked TRBV4-2 to TRBJ1-6, with 10 bases aligning to TRBD1. For the CDR3, the sequence is CASSQVGQGQYSPLHF. The DNA reads TGTGCCAGCAGCCAAGTGGGACAGGGGCAATATTCACCCCTCCACTTT.